Here is one T cell receptor beta chain with its context. Its target is not known. This record comes from a study of shared clonotypes between healthy human individuals. About the research overall: The cohort comprised a couple of women and a few men. Their ages spanned 18 to 49 years.

Germline CDR1 is SGDLS and CDR2 is YYNGEE. V trimming: 0 bases; J trimming: 6 bases; junction bases outside the gene matches: 7. CDR3 size: 15 residues. Genomic DNA per cell subset filled all wells of several immunoSEQ plates. Method: immunoSEQ multiplex PCR; TCRdb's copy keeps in-frame clones and lacks some. The sample lists a few million clones; approximately 92% were seen once. Broader study findings: Among non-shared clonotypes, generation probabilities were lower than among those shared by all four donors.

The sequenced material came from naive CD4+ T cells sorted from blood. Subset of the sample: CD45RA+ positively selected. The chain employs TRBV9 and TRBJ2-7; 9 nucleotides align to TRBD1. The clonotype originates from a man aged 18 to 29 in good health. The CDR3 region is CASSVADRGSSEQYF. CDR3 coding DNA: TGTGCCAGCAGCGTAGCGGACAGGGGCAGCTCCGAGCAGTACTTC.